The 7 T cell receptor beta chains reported below all come from one sample, sequenced in a study of shared clonotypes between healthy human individuals. Assay: immunoSEQ multiplex PCR; the TCRdb copy retains only in-frame clones and omits some. The sample has about 520,000 clones; about 85% are singletons. Sequencing used PBMCs. These receptors all stem from a woman aged 40 to 50 in good health. Some clones in this sample may be carry-over from other donors' samples.

On this clone: A read error is the likely source, as a far larger clone sits one nucleotide away. At the DNA level, this CDR3 is encoded by other sequences in the same sample as well. This chain connects TRBV5-1 to TRBJ2-4; maybe TRBD2 (6 bases). Trimming shortened V by 1 base and J by 8 bases, and 16 bases separated the two germline ends. Germline CDR1 SGHRS, CDR2 YFSETQ. The CDR3 has 15 residues. DNA of the CDR3: TGCGCCAGCAGCTTGCAGGATCCGGGGGTTGACATTCAGTACTTC. It translates to CASSLQDPGVDIQYF. The variable domain in full, completed from reference TRBV5-1 and TRBJ2-4, reads KAGVTQTPRYLIKTRGQQVTLSCSPISGHRSVSWYQQTPGQGLQFLFEYFSETQRNKGNFPGRFSGRQFSNSRSEMNVSTLELGDSALYLCASSLQDPGVDIQYFGAGTRLSVL.

Notes on this clone: Other DNA sequences in the sample encode the same CDR3. V is TRBV5-1 and J is TRBJ2-7; D is perhaps TRBD1 (5 bases). The V gene's germline CDR1 is SGHRS and CDR2 YFSETQ. This CDR3 contains 15 residues. Trimming shortened V by 0 bases and J by 1 base, and 11 bases separated the two germline ends. The CDR3, as DNA: TGCGCCAGCAGCTTGGGTACAGGCTCGTCCTACGAGCAGTACTTC. It yields the protein CASSLGTGSSYEQYF. Full variable domain (remainder filled in from reference TRBV5-1 and TRBJ2-7): KAGVTQTPRYLIKTRGQQVTLSCSPISGHRSVSWYQQTPGQGLQFLFEYFSETQRNKGNFPGRFSGRQFSNSRSEMNVSTLELGDSALYLCASSLGTGSSYEQYFGPGTRLTVT.

The J gene is TRBJ2-1, the V gene TRBV11-3; tentatively, D is TRBD1 (6 bases). CDR1 and CDR2 (germline): SGHNT, YENEEA. V lost 4 bases to trimming and J lost 1 base, with 11 bases between them. The CDR3 contains 15 residues. DNA of the CDR3: TGTGCCAGCAGCTGGGACACCCGTTCCTACAATGAGCAGTTCTTC. This sequence encodes CASSWDTRSYNEQFF.

As to this clone: A single base is all that separates this from a far larger clone, so a read error is likely. The CDR3 reads CASWWGANTEAFF. The DNA for the CDR3 is TGTGCCAGCTGGTGGGGGGCCAACACTGAAGCTTTCTTT. The rearrangement joins TRBV7-2 to TRBJ1-1, with a tentative D call TRBD1 (6 bases). V lost 8 bases and J 2 bases, leaving 12 bases between the germline ends. The CDR3 has 13 amino acids. Germline V CDR1 and CDR2: SGHTA, FQGNSA.

Remarks on this clone: The likely explanation is a read error, given a far larger clone one base away. At the DNA level, this CDR3 is encoded by other sequences in the same sample as well. The V gene is TRBV27, the J gene TRBJ1-4; D uncertain. This CDR3 spans 15 amino acids. V lost 4 bases and J lost 7, with 16 bases in between. Germline loops: CDR1 MNHEY, CDR2 SMNVEV (reference sequence). CDR3 sequence (DNA): TGTGCCAGCAGTTGGAAACTTCCAGCGGGTGAAAAACTGTTTTTT. Encoded protein: CASSWKLPAGEKLFF.

This clone was seen once. A much larger clone differs by one base, so this may be a read error. This chain uses TRBV7-3 with TRBJ2-2; weak D call: TRBD1 (6 bases). The V and J ends lost 0 bases and 4 bases respectively, with 6 bases between them. The length of the CDR3 is 14 residues. Germline V lookup: CDR1 SGHTA, CDR2 FQGTGA. The CDR3 DNA sequence: TGTGCCAGCAGCTTAACAGGGGGCACCGGGGAGCTGTTTTTT. Encoded protein: CASSLTGGTGELFF.

The rearrangement links TRBV5-1 to TRBJ2-2, with 8 bases matching TRBD1. This CDR3 has 17 amino acids. The V gene's germline CDR1 is SGHRS and CDR2 YFSETQ. The ends lost 5 bases at V and 1 base at J; junction bases unmatched: 10. The CDR3 sequence is CASRPNSGTGNTGELFF. The CDR3, as DNA: TGCGCCAGCAGACCCAACTCCGGGACAGGGAACACCGGGGAGCTGTTTTTT. Full variable domain (remainder filled in from reference TRBV5-1 and TRBJ2-2): KAGVTQTPRYLIKTRGQQVTLSCSPISGHRSVSWYQQTPGQGLQFLFEYFSETQRNKGNFPGRFSGRQFSNSRSEMNVSTLELGDSALYLCASRPNSGTGNTGELFFGEGSRLTVL.